This T cell receptor beta chain was identified during a study of blood T cell repertoires in COVID-19. Across the whole study: From the United States, Italy and Spain came samples of acute and convalescent COVID-19. Nucleic acid was either cDNA or gDNA, and it came from T cells, B-cell-depleted T cells, or PBMCs.

The data were produced by immunoSEQ multiplex PCR, yet TCRdb's version contains in-frame clones alone and is incomplete. The sample contains 100,000 or so clones, under 95% of which appear only once. Germline CDR1 is SGHDT and CDR2 is YYEEEE. This CDR3 is built from 15 residues. V dropped 1 base and J dropped 4 bases, with 14 bases sitting between them. The sequenced material came from peripheral blood. This clonotype was sampled from a woman in her 50s in a cohort sampled during active COVID-19. The chain employs TRBV5-6 and TRBJ1-2; the D gene is possibly TRBD1 (6 bases). The DNA for the CDR3 is TGTGCCAGCAGCTTGCGTGCGGGGGCGGCCTATGGCTACACCTTC. It specifies CASSLRAGAAYGYTF.